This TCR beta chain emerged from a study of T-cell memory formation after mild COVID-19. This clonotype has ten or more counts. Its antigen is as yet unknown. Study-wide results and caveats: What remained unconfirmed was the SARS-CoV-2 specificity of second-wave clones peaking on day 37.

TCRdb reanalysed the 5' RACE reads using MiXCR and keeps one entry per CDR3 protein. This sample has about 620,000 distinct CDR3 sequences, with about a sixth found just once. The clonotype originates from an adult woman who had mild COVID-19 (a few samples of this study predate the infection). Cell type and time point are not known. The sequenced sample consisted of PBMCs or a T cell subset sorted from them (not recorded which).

CDR3 protein: CASSQDRITGTGSTDTQYF. Written as DNA, the CDR3 is TGCGCCAGCAGCCAAGACCGTATCACCGGGACAGGCAGCACAGATACGCAGTATTTT. The chain uses TRBV4-3 and TRBJ2-3; TRBD1 aligns across 8 bases. Germline-derived CDR1 and CDR2 are LGHNA and YSLEER. There are 19 residues in the CDR3. With V trimmed by 0 bases and J by 0 bases, 11 bases remained unmatched.